The clone carrying this T cell receptor beta chain appeared a few times. This sample is part of a study of CD8 T cells in ankylosing spondylitis. TCRdb passed the 5' RACE reads through MiXCR, listing each CDR3 protein once. Of fewer than 250,000 distinct CDR3 sequences listed, over 9.5% are singletons. CDR3 length: 18 residues. With V trimmed by 0 bases and J by 3 bases, 7 bases remained unmatched. Per germline, CDR1 LGHNA and CDR2 YNFKEQ. This receptor was taken from a male donor with ankylosing spondylitis or in good health (not recorded which). The material sequenced was blood, either unsorted or a sorted T cell fraction (not recorded which). The chain links TRBV4-2 to TRBJ2-7, with 14 bases matching TRBD2. CDR3 amino acids: CASSQESGLAGAFYEQYF. DNA for the CDR3: TGTGCCAGCAGCCAAGAGTCGGGACTAGCGGGGGCGTTCTACGAGCAGTACTTC.